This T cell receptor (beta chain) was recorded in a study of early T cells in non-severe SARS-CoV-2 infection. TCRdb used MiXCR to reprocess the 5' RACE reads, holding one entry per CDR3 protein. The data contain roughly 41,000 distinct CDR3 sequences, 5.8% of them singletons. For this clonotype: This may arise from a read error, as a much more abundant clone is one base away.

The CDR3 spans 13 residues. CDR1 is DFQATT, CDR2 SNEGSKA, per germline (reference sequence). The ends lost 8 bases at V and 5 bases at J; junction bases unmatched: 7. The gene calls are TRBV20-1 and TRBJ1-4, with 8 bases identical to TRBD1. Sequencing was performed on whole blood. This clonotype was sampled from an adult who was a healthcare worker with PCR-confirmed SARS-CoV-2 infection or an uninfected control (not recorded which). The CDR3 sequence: CSTWTGSNEKLFF. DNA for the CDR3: TGCAGTACATGGACAGGGTCGAATGAAAAACTGTTTTTT.